A selection of T cell receptor beta chains follows, all from one sample in a study of blood T cell repertoires in COVID-19. Here immunoSEQ multiplex PCR was the method, and the copy in TCRdb shows in-frame clones only, minus some. The sample has about 95,000 clones; 89% are singletons. The sample consisted of peripheral blood. These receptors were collected from a woman aged 65 to 85 with acute or convalescent COVID-19. CDR3s include the opening cysteine and the closing phenylalanine or tryptophan. D genes are given only for firm matches. For some rows the clone size is stated as once, few or many, or as a class when expanded; others skip it.

J gene: TRBJ2-1; V gene: TRBV27; D gene: TRBD2; clone size: -; CDR3 DNA: TGTGCCAGCAGTTTATCGGCGGGGGTCTCCTACAATGAGCAGTTCTTC; CDR3 protein: CASSLSAGVSYNEQFF
J gene: TRBJ2-3; V gene: TRBV6-2/TRBV6-3; D gene: TRBD1; clone size: -; CDR3 DNA: TGTGCCAGCAGTGACAGGGCCTCTAGCACAGATACGCAGTATTTT; CDR3 protein: CASSDRASSTDTQYF
J gene: TRBJ2-3; V gene: TRBV28; D gene: TRBD2; clone size: -; CDR3 DNA: TGTGCCAGCAGTTTAACTAGCGGGAGGACAGATACGCAGTATTTT; CDR3 protein: CASSLTSGRTDTQYF
J gene: TRBJ1-1; V gene: TRBV6-5; D gene: -; clone size: -; CDR3 DNA: TGTGCCAGCTCTCGCTTAGGAGGAGCGAACACTGAAGCTTTCTTT; CDR3 protein: CASSRLGGANTEAFF
J gene: TRBJ2-1; V gene: TRBV28; D gene: TRBD1; clone size: -; CDR3 DNA: TGTGCCAGCAGTTTCGCCCCCGGGACAGGGAAAAATGAGCAGTTCTTC; CDR3 protein: CASSFAPGTGKNEQFF
J gene: TRBJ2-1; V gene: TRBV6-1; D gene: TRBD2; clone size: -; CDR3 DNA: TGTGCCAGCAGTGACGGCGGTAGCGGGAGTAATGAGCAGTTCTTC; CDR3 protein: CASSDGGSGSNEQFF
J gene: TRBJ1-2; V gene: TRBV5-1; D gene: -; clone size: -; CDR3 DNA: TGCGCCAGCAGCGCCCAGGGCGGTAACTATGGCTACACCTTC; CDR3 protein: CASSAQGGNYGYTF
J gene: TRBJ2-2; V gene: TRBV12-3/TRBV12-4; D gene: -; clone size: -; CDR3 DNA: TGTGCCAGCCACACGAACACCGGGGAGCTGTTTTTT; CDR3 protein: CASHTNTGELFF
J gene: TRBJ2-7; V gene: TRBV27; D gene: TRBD1; clone size: -; CDR3 DNA: TGTGCCAGCACGGGACAGGACTACGAGCAGTACTTC; CDR3 protein: CASTGQDYEQYF
J gene: TRBJ2-2; V gene: TRBV10-3; D gene: TRBD2; clone size: -; CDR3 DNA: TGTGCCATCAGTGATGGCGGGGGGGCTGGCGGCGGGGAGCTGTTTTTT; CDR3 protein: CAISDGGGAGGGELFF
J gene: TRBJ2-5; V gene: TRBV5-4; D gene: -; clone size: -; CDR3 DNA: TGTGCCAGCAGCTTGGCCCGAGATCAAGAGACCCAGTACTTC; CDR3 protein: CASSLARDQETQYF
J gene: TRBJ2-2; V gene: TRBV6-1; D gene: -; clone size: -; CDR3 DNA: TGTGCCAGCAGTGAAGATTGGGGCTTGAACACCGGGGAGCTGTTTTTT; CDR3 protein: CASSEDWGLNTGELFF
J gene: TRBJ2-5; V gene: TRBV5-4; D gene: -; clone size: once; CDR3 DNA: TGTGCCAGCAGCAGGGACGGGACACTCGGTGAGACCCAGTACTTC; CDR3 protein: CASSRDGTLGETQYF
J gene: TRBJ2-1; V gene: TRBV18; D gene: -; clone size: once; CDR3 DNA: TGTGCCAGCTCACCATGGGCCATAGCGGCCTACAATGAGCAGTTCTTC; CDR3 protein: CASSPWAIAAYNEQFF
J gene: TRBJ2-1; V gene: TRBV3-1/TRBV3-2; D gene: TRBD1; clone size: -; CDR3 DNA: TGTGCCAGCAGCCCTGGACAGGGGATGAATGAGCAGTTCTTC; CDR3 protein: CASSPGQGMNEQFF
J gene: TRBJ2-6; V gene: TRBV28; D gene: -; clone size: -; CDR3 DNA: TGTGCCAGCAGTTCCCCCCCACTCAGGATCTCTGGGGCCAACGTCCTGACTTTC; CDR3 protein: CASSSPPLRISGANVLTF
J gene: TRBJ2-1; V gene: TRBV5-4; D gene: -; clone size: -; CDR3 DNA: TGTGCCAGCAGCTTCCCCCCTGGACATAATTACAATGAGCAGTTCTTC; CDR3 protein: CASSFPPGHNYNEQFF
J gene: TRBJ1-2; V gene: TRBV20-1; D gene: -; clone size: -; CDR3 DNA: TGCAGTGCTAGACAGGGTCAGGGCTACACCTTC; CDR3 protein: CSARQGQGYTF
J gene: TRBJ2-5; V gene: TRBV28; D gene: TRBD1; clone size: -; CDR3 DNA: TGTGCCAGCAGTCCAGGGGGCGGCCAAGAGACCCAGTACTTC; CDR3 protein: CASSPGGGQETQYF
J gene: TRBJ1-2; V gene: TRBV20-1; D gene: TRBD1; clone size: -; CDR3 DNA: TGCAGTCCTAGGACAGGGGTTGGCTACACCTTC; CDR3 protein: CSPRTGVGYTF
J gene: TRBJ2-1; V gene: TRBV27; D gene: TRBD2; clone size: -; CDR3 DNA: TGTGCCAGCAGTTTATCGGGGACTAGGAAGTTCTTC; CDR3 protein: CASSLSGTRKFF
J gene: TRBJ1-5; V gene: TRBV6-2/TRBV6-3; D gene: TRBD1; clone size: once; CDR3 DNA: TGTGCCAGCAGTTACCAGGGGGCCTATAGCAATCAGCCCCAGCATTTT; CDR3 protein: CASSYQGAYSNQPQHF
J gene: TRBJ1-6; V gene: TRBV24-1; D gene: -; clone size: -; CDR3 DNA: TGTGCCACCAGTGATTTTGGGAGCCCCCTCCACTTT; CDR3 protein: CATSDFGSPLHF
J gene: TRBJ2-1; V gene: TRBV11-2; D gene: -; clone size: -; CDR3 DNA: TGTGCCAGCAGTCCACCGGGATCCTACAATGAGCAGTTCTTC; CDR3 protein: CASSPPGSYNEQFF
J gene: TRBJ2-7; V gene: TRBV18; D gene: -; clone size: -; CDR3 DNA: TGTGCCAGCTCACCATTGGCGGGCCAAAGCTCCTACGAGCAGTACTTC; CDR3 protein: CASSPLAGQSSYEQYF
J gene: TRBJ2-2; V gene: TRBV15; D gene: TRBD2; clone size: once; CDR3 DNA: TGTGCCACCAGCAGAGATCGGGGCGGGAGCACCGGGGAGCTGTTTTTT; CDR3 protein: CATSRDRGGSTGELFF
J gene: TRBJ2-7; V gene: TRBV5-1; D gene: TRBD2; clone size: -; CDR3 DNA: TGCGCCAGCAGTCTAACTAGCGGGACCTACGAGCAGTACTTC; CDR3 protein: CASSLTSGTYEQYF
J gene: TRBJ1-2; V gene: TRBV6-5; D gene: -; clone size: -; CDR3 DNA: TGTGCCAGCAAGAGGTCAGGAGGTAATGGCTACACCTTC; CDR3 protein: CASKRSGGNGYTF
J gene: TRBJ2-1; V gene: TRBV10-1; D gene: TRBD2; clone size: -; CDR3 DNA: TGCGCCAGCAGTGAAGCTAGCGGAGCCTACAATGAGCAGTTCTTC; CDR3 protein: CASSEASGAYNEQFF
J gene: TRBJ2-1; V gene: TRBV5-5; D gene: -; clone size: once; CDR3 DNA: TGTGCCAGCAGCTCGAGCGGTCCCCTCTACAATGAGCAGTTCTTC; CDR3 protein: CASSSSGPLYNEQFF
J gene: TRBJ1-4; V gene: TRBV5-1; D gene: TRBD1; clone size: once; CDR3 DNA: TGCGCCAGCAGCTACCAGGGGGGAACGACTAATGAAAAACTGTTTTTT; CDR3 protein: CASSYQGGTTNEKLFF
J gene: TRBJ2-3; V gene: TRBV6-2/TRBV6-3; D gene: -; clone size: -; CDR3 DNA: TGTGCCAGCTGCCCCTATGAGGCCATCAGCACAGATACGCAGTATTTT; CDR3 protein: CASCPYEAISTDTQYF
J gene: TRBJ2-3; V gene: TRBV28; D gene: TRBD1; clone size: -; CDR3 DNA: TGTGCCAGCAGCCGATGGGGGGACAGGGGGCTCTCGATCCACCCACATACGCAGTATTTT; CDR3 protein: CASSRWGDRGLSIHPHTQYF
J gene: TRBJ1-1; V gene: TRBV28; D gene: -; clone size: -; CDR3 DNA: TGTGCCAGCTCGGGGAACACTGAAGCTTTCTTT; CDR3 protein: CASSGNTEAFF
J gene: TRBJ2-1; V gene: TRBV28; D gene: TRBD2; clone size: -; CDR3 DNA: TGTGCCAGCAGTTCGCTAGCGGGGGCTTTGAACAATGAGCAGTTCTTC; CDR3 protein: CASSSLAGALNNEQFF
J gene: TRBJ2-2; V gene: TRBV19; D gene: -; clone size: -; CDR3 DNA: TGTGCCAGCACCGGGGAAAAGAGCACCGGGGAGCTGTTTTTT; CDR3 protein: CASTGEKSTGELFF
J gene: TRBJ2-1; V gene: TRBV12-3/TRBV12-4; D gene: -; clone size: -; CDR3 DNA: TGTGCCAGCACCGCGCGGGGAAACAATGAGCAGTTCTTC; CDR3 protein: CASTARGNNEQFF
J gene: TRBJ2-1; V gene: TRBV28; D gene: -; clone size: -; CDR3 DNA: TGTGCCAGCAGTATCCTGGGACTTGAGCAGTTCTTC; CDR3 protein: CASSILGLEQFF
J gene: TRBJ1-1; V gene: TRBV18; D gene: -; clone size: -; CDR3 DNA: TGTGCCAGCTCACCAGAGCCGAACACTGAAGCTTTCTTT; CDR3 protein: CASSPEPNTEAFF
J gene: TRBJ2-5; V gene: TRBV28; D gene: -; clone size: once; CDR3 DNA: TGTGCCAGCAGTTTATCTTCGGGAAGTTCAGAGACCCAGTACTTC; CDR3 protein: CASSLSSGSSETQYF
J gene: TRBJ2-1; V gene: TRBV11-2; D gene: -; clone size: -; CDR3 DNA: TGTGCCAGCAGCTTCGACGGAGACAATGAGCAGTTCTTC; CDR3 protein: CASSFDGDNEQFF
J gene: TRBJ1-6; V gene: TRBV4-1; D gene: -; clone size: -; CDR3 DNA: TGCGCCAGCAGCCAAGAGGTAGTGAGCTCCTATAATTCACCCCTCCACTTT; CDR3 protein: CASSQEVVSSYNSPLHF
J gene: TRBJ1-1; V gene: TRBV19; D gene: TRBD1; clone size: -; CDR3 DNA: TGTGCCAGTAGTATAGGGGACAGGGCAAGGACTGAAGCTTTCTTT; CDR3 protein: CASSIGDRARTEAFF
J gene: TRBJ1-4; V gene: TRBV7-9; D gene: -; clone size: -; CDR3 DNA: TGTGCCAGCAGCTCCAGGGGAGTCCCTAATGAAAAACTGTTTTTT; CDR3 protein: CASSSRGVPNEKLFF
J gene: TRBJ2-1; V gene: TRBV30; D gene: -; clone size: -; CDR3 DNA: TGTGCCTGGATCCCTATGTCGGATGAGCAGTTCTTC; CDR3 protein: CAWIPMSDEQFF
J gene: TRBJ2-1; V gene: TRBV2; D gene: -; clone size: -; CDR3 DNA: TGTGCCAGCAACGAGGACAGGAGGGGTGAGCAGTTCTTC; CDR3 protein: CASNEDRRGEQFF
J gene: TRBJ1-5; V gene: TRBV15; D gene: TRBD1; clone size: -; CDR3 DNA: TGTGCCACCAGCAGAGGGCAGGGGGGAAATCAGCCCCAGCATTTT; CDR3 protein: CATSRGQGGNQPQHF
J gene: TRBJ2-6; V gene: TRBV19; D gene: TRBD2; clone size: -; CDR3 DNA: TGTGCCAGTTTCTCGCGTAGCGGGAGTTTGGGGGCCAACGTCCTGACTTTC; CDR3 protein: CASFSRSGSLGANVLTF
J gene: TRBJ1-4; V gene: TRBV18; D gene: TRBD1; clone size: once; CDR3 DNA: TGTGCCAGCTCACTCGACAGGGGCTATAATGATCAACTGTTTTTT; CDR3 protein: CASSLDRGYNDQLFF
J gene: TRBJ1-5; V gene: TRBV7-8; D gene: -; clone size: -; CDR3 DNA: TGTGCCAGCAGCCGGACGGTGACTAGACAGCCCCAGCATTTT; CDR3 protein: CASSRTVTRQPQHF
J gene: TRBJ2-4; V gene: TRBV19; D gene: TRBD1; clone size: -; CDR3 DNA: TGTGCCAGTAGTACCGTCTCGACAGGGACCAAAAACATTCAGTACTTC; CDR3 protein: CASSTVSTGTKNIQYF
J gene: TRBJ1-5; V gene: TRBV6-5; D gene: -; clone size: once; CDR3 DNA: TGTGCCAGCAGTTACCCCCTTAATCAGCCCCAGCATTTT; CDR3 protein: CASSYPLNQPQHF
J gene: TRBJ2-2; V gene: TRBV5-1; D gene: -; clone size: -; CDR3 DNA: TGCGCCAGCAGCCTCCAAGACAGGTGGACCGGGGAGCTGTTTTTT; CDR3 protein: CASSLQDRWTGELFF
J gene: TRBJ1-1; V gene: TRBV27; D gene: TRBD1; clone size: -; CDR3 DNA: TGTGCCAGTAGTCCAGGAGACAGGGGGATAACAGAAGCTTTCTTT; CDR3 protein: CASSPGDRGITEAFF
J gene: TRBJ2-3; V gene: TRBV5-4; D gene: -; clone size: -; CDR3 DNA: TGTGCCAGCAGCTTAACAGGCACAGATACGCAGTATTTT; CDR3 protein: CASSLTGTDTQYF
J gene: TRBJ2-3; V gene: TRBV5-1; D gene: -; clone size: -; CDR3 DNA: TGCGCCAGCAGCTCCGAGTTGTTCCCGGATACGCAGTATTTT; CDR3 protein: CASSSELFPDTQYF
J gene: TRBJ1-5; V gene: TRBV6-1; D gene: TRBD1; clone size: -; CDR3 DNA: TGTGCCAGCAGTGAAGCGACAGGGAGGAATCAGCCCCAGCATTTT; CDR3 protein: CASSEATGRNQPQHF